The T cell receptor beta chain described here comes from a study of regulatory dendritic cells for organ transplantation. The study, taken as a whole, reports: Memory CD8+ clonal expansion seemed more limited with regulatory than mature dendritic cells. Considerable individual heterogeneity was seen in alloreactive memory CD8+ T cells. Naive CD4+ and CD8+ repertoires were highly diverse; memory CD8+ was most oligoclonal.

On this clone: The antigen is not known.

Measured with immunoSEQ multiplex PCR; TCRdb has only the in-frame clones, and not every one. The table records 12,000 or so clones, just under 90% of them present only once. Allogeneic regulatory or mature dendritic cells were co-cultured for roughly five days with CFSE-labeled sorted T cells at 1:10. Naive CD45RA+ and memory CD45RO+ CD4+ or CD8+ T cells were FACS-sorted. Trimming cost V 2 bases and J 4 bases, with 17 bases left between them. The CDR3 is 17 amino acids. The germline CDR1 and CDR2 sequences are MGHRA and YSYEKL. Sequenced material: naive CD8+ T cells from blood cultured with dendritic cells. Subset defined: CD45RA+ naive T cells. This sequence was found in a human donor in good health. The gene calls are TRBV4-1 and TRBJ2-2; the D is unclear. The CDR3: CASSQYPIGSPTGELFF. CDR3 in DNA: TGCGCCAGCAGCCAATACCCCATCGGGTCTCCCACCGGGGAGCTGTTTTTT.